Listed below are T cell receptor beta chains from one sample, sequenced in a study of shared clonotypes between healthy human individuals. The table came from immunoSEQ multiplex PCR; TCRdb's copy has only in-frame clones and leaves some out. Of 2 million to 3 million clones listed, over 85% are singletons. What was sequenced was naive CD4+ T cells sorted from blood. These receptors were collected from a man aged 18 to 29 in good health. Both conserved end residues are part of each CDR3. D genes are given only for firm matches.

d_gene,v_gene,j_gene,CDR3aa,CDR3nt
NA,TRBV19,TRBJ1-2,CASTASHYGYTF,TGTGCCAGTACGGCAAGCCACTATGGCTACACCTTC
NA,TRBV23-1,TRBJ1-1,CASSLKWGLNTEAFF,TGCGCCAGCAGTCTCAAATGGGGACTGAACACTGAAGCTTTCTTT
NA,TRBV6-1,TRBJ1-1,CASSPKGNTEAFF,TGTGCCAGCAGTCCCAAGGGGAACACTGAAGCTTTCTTT
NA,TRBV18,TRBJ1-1,CASSPLNGNTEAFF,TGTGCCAGCTCACCGTTAAATGGGAACACTGAAGCTTTCTTT
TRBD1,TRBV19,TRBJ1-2,CASSIRFGGRTGPSGGYTF,TGTGCCAGTAGTATAAGGTTCGGCGGTCGGACAGGGCCTAGTGGGGGCTACACCTTC
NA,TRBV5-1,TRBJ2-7,CASSLTSYEQYF,TGCGCCAGCAGCCTGACAAGCTACGAGCAGTACTTC
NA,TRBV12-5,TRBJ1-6,CASGGGHPNSPLHF,TGTGCTAGTGGTGGGGGACATCCTAATTCACCCCTCCACTTT
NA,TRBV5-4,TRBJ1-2,CASSRGESAYTF,TGTGCCAGCAGCCGCGGGGAATCCGCCTACACCTTC
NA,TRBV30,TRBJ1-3,CAWRDTAGNTIYF,TGTGCCTGGAGGGACACGGCTGGAAACACCATATATTTT
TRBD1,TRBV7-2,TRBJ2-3,CASSWDRYTDTQYF,TGTGCCAGCAGCTGGGACAGATACACAGATACGCAGTATTTT
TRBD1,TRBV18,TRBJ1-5,CASSPSIGTGKLGQPQHF,TGTGCCAGCTCACCCTCAATAGGGACAGGGAAGTTGGGTCAGCCCCAGCATTTT